These 17 T cell receptor beta chains were all obtained from the same sample, sequenced in a study of post-analysis software for immune sequencing data (dated by TCRdb to about 2015). Overall study results and their limits: Roughly 5 TRBV segments, including TRBV5-6, TRBV5-1 and TRBV20-1, were significantly more frequent in patients than controls.

Their antigens remain unidentified. Library prep was done by PCR. TCRdb lists the instrument as Illumina HiSeq 2500. To reduce PCR and sequencing biases, unique molecular identifiers were built into the TCR beta cDNA libraries. TCRdb reprocessing: public reads trimmed at Q25 with fastp, clones called with MiXCR, in-frame beta chains kept. Rows with a matching CDR3 protein are joined into one entry that keeps the most common DNA and genes. Counted in this sample were 450,000 to 650,000 distinct CDR3 sequences; roughly 45% of them appeared once. The biggest ten clones account for more than 1.5% of the sample. Sequencing was done on a sample of blood. The receptors shown here come from a girl aged 5-17 years with multiple sclerosis.

The V call is TRBV20-1, the J call TRBJ2-3; TRBD2 matches 12 bases. The germline gives CDR1 DFQATT, CDR2 SNEGSKA (reference sequence). J was trimmed by 4 bases and V by 6 bases; bases with no gene match: 5. This CDR3 is built from 14 residues. The CDR3 spells CSARTSGDADTQYF. CDR3 DNA sequence: TGCAGTGCCCGGACTAGCGGGGATGCAGATACGCAGTATTTT.

The V and J genes are TRBV15 and TRBJ2-7, with D possibly TRBD2 on 6 matching bases. Germline CDR1 LNHNV, CDR2 YYDKDF (reference sequence). This CDR3 spans 11 amino acids. V lost 6 bases, J lost 9 bases, and 12 bases lay in between. In nucleotides, the CDR3 is TGTGCCACCAGAAGCGCCGGGGGGCAGTACTTC. Its translation: CATRSAGGQYF. Filled out from reference TRBV15 and TRBJ2-7, the complete variable domain reads DAMVIQNPRYQVTQFGKPVTLSCSQTLNHNVMYWYQQKSSQAPKLLFHYYDKDFNNEADTPDNFQSRRPNTSFCFLDIRSPGLGDTAMYLCATRSAGGQYFGPGTRLTVT.

The rearrangement links TRBV29-1 to TRBJ2-3; a possible D gene is TRBD2 (5 bases). CDR1 is SQVTM, CDR2 ANQGSEA, per germline. The V gene lost 6 bases and the J gene lost 5 bases, with 21 bases spanning the gap. CDR3 length equals 15 residues. The CDR3 sequence: CSVVKTGLAGDTQYF. Here the CDR3 DNA reads TGCAGCGTCGTCAAAACGGGCCTAGCAGGAGATACGCAGTATTTT.

In this sample, this clonotype turned up a few times. The V call is TRBV3-1, the J call TRBJ2-7, with D hard to call. The ends were cut back, 1 base at V and 2 bases at J, with 6 bases in the middle. CDR3 length: 13 amino acids. Germline CDR1 reads LGHDT; CDR2 reads YNNKEL (reference sequence). The CDR3 DNA sequence: TGTGCCAGCAGCCAAGCACGCCCCTACGAGCAGTACTTC. It translates to CASSQARPYEQYF.

The CDR3 sequence: CSARGGEGLASYEQYF. CDR3 DNA: TGCAGTGCTAGAGGCGGGGAAGGACTCGCCTCCTACGAGCAGTACTTC. The chain employs TRBV20-1 and TRBJ2-7; D might be TRBD2 (6 bases). CDR3 length: 16 residues. Per germline, CDR1 DFQATT and CDR2 SNEGSKA (reference sequence). The V gene lost 1 base and the J gene lost 0 bases, with 16 bases spanning the gap.

The V gene is TRBV10-3, the J gene TRBJ1-1; TRBD1 aligns across 7 bases. The CDR3 spans 15 residues. After removal of 3 bases from V and 8 bases from J, the junction contained 12 bases not matched to a gene. Germline V lookup: CDR1 ENHRY, CDR2 SYGVKD. CDR3 amino acids: CAISDRPHRGLEAFF. The CDR3 DNA reads TGTGCCATCAGTGACCGACCCCACAGGGGACTCGAAGCTTTCTTT.

This rearrangement joins TRBV2 to TRBJ2-5; 10 bases are a match to TRBD2. This CDR3 spans 16 amino acids. With 0 bases clipped from V and 5 bases from J, the junction kept 6 bases outside the gene matches. CDR1 and CDR2 (germline): SNHLY, FYNNEI. Here the CDR3 DNA reads TGTGCCAGCAGTGAAGCGCCCCTAGCGGGAGTGGAGACCCAGTACTTC. Translating gives CASSEAPLAGVETQYF. The whole variable domain, remainder taken from reference TRBV2 and TRBJ2-5, is EPEVTQTPSHQVTQMGQEVILRCVPISNHLYFYWYRQILGQKVEFLVSFYNNEISEKSEIFDDQFSVERPDGSNFTLKIRSTKLEDSAMYFCASSEAPLAGVETQYFGPGTRLLVL.

As DNA, the CDR3 is TGCGCCAGCAGCATCTACAGGGGGCGTAACTATGGCTACACCTTC. Encoded protein: CASSIYRGRNYGYTF. J is TRBJ1-2 and V is TRBV5-1; 9 bases map to TRBD1. The CDR3 is made up of 15 amino acids. Trimming removed 4 bases from V and 1 base from J; junction bases left unmatched: 5. CDR1 and CDR2 from the germline V gene are SGHRS and YFSETQ.

This clonotype has just a few counts. The chain has TRBV7-2 and TRBJ2-7; 15 nucleotides match TRBD2. The CDR3 loop spans 13 amino acids. The V segment lost 9 bases and the J segment 8 bases; nucleotides outside the gene matches: 5. Germline values: CDR1 SGHTA, CDR2 FQGNSA. CDR3 sequence: CASKGLAGGKQYF. The CDR3 DNA reads as TGTGCCAGTAAAGGACTAGCGGGGGGGAAGCAGTACTTC.

The gene calls are TRBV11-2 and TRBJ1-6; no firm D call. Trimming took 5 bases from V and 3 from J, leaving 17 bases between them. Germline CDR1 and CDR2: SGHAT and FQNNGV. The length of the CDR3 is 17 residues. The CDR3 loop is CASSRRPRVGYNSPLHF. The DNA for the CDR3 is TGTGCCAGCAGCCGACGTCCTCGGGTTGGCTATAATTCACCCCTCCACTTT.

This clonotype has just a few counts. The chain carries TRBV24-1 and TRBJ2-4; TRBD1 matches at 11 bases. Trimming removed 7 bases from V and 1 base from J; junction bases left unmatched: 8. The CDR3 has 17 residues. CDR1 KGHDR and CDR2 SFDVKD come from the germline V gene. The CDR3 sequence: CATSRTGGIIAKNIQYF. CDR3 coding DNA: TGTGCCACCAGCCGGACAGGGGGCATCATCGCCAAAAACATTCAGTACTTC.

The V gene is TRBV20-1, the J gene TRBJ2-3; the match to TRBD2 covers 7 bases. This CDR3 has 13 amino acids. Germline CDR1 and CDR2: DFQATT and SNEGSKA (reference sequence). With 5 bases clipped from V and 3 bases from J, the junction kept 5 bases outside the gene matches. CDR3 sequence: CSAGEGITDTQYF. The CDR3 nucleotides are TGCAGTGCTGGGGAGGGAATTACAGATACGCAGTATTTT.

This clonotype was recorded a few times. The J gene is TRBJ2-7, the V gene TRBV28; D might be TRBD2 (7 bases). Trimming stripped 6 bases from V and 5 bases from J, with 26 bases between. The germline gives CDR1 MDHEN, CDR2 SYDVKM. CDR3 size: 17 residues. The CDR3 region is CASSTQGSWRESHEQYF. The CDR3 bases are TGTGCCAGCAGCACACAGGGATCGTGGCGGGAGTCCCACGAGCAGTACTTC.

This clonotype has a handful of counts. The V gene is TRBV29-1, the J gene TRBJ1-1; 7 bases align to TRBD1. With 8 bases clipped from V and 1 base from J, the junction kept 13 bases outside the gene matches. Germline assignment: CDR1 SQVTM and CDR2 ANQGSEA. The length of the CDR3 is 15 residues. The CDR3 DNA is TGCAGCTCAATAAGGGGGCGCTTAGAGAACACTGAAGCTTTCTTT. Protein: CSSIRGRLENTEAFF.

There are a few counts of this clonotype. The V and J genes are TRBV7-9 and TRBJ2-5; 9 bases are shared with TRBD2. The germline V gene encodes CDR1 SEHNR and CDR2 FQNEAQ (reference sequence). The CDR3 sequence is 19 residues long. The junction had 17 bases not matched to a gene; V was cut back by 1 base and J by 5 bases. DNA of the CDR3: TGTGCCAGCAGCTTAGTCCCTGGACTAGCGCGACCTTGGCAGGAGACCCAGTACTTC. Its translation: CASSLVPGLARPWQETQYF.

The gene calls are TRBV12-3 or TRBV12-4 and TRBJ1-2, with D hard to call. This CDR3 spans 12 amino acids. V was cut by 5 bases and J by 6 bases, with 10 bases left in between. The CDR3 is CASSPIGDGYTF. The CDR3 nucleotides read TGTGCCAGCAGTCCGATTGGAGATGGCTACACCTTC.

The chain is built from TRBV13 and TRBJ2-7; D might be TRBD1 (5 bases). The CDR3 runs 14 residues. V was clipped by 0 bases and J by 2 bases, with 8 bases between them. Germline V gene sequence: CDR1 PRHDT, CDR2 FYEKMQ (reference sequence). The CDR3 spells CASSLGDIPYEQYF. CDR3 coding DNA: TGTGCCAGCAGCTTAGGGGACATTCCCTACGAGCAGTACTTC.